The rows below give T cell receptor beta chains drawn from one sample of a study of prognosis after radiotherapy for stage I lung cancer. TCRdb re-called the multiplex PCR reads through MiXCR, storing one row per CDR3 protein. The repertoire consists of around 15,000 distinct CDR3 sequences, with approximately 55% occurring once and the leading ten covering around 38%. The source material was PBMCs, sampled before or after stereotactic body radiation therapy (not recorded which). The receptors derive from a donor older than 45 with non-small cell lung cancer. Both conserved end residues are part of each CDR3. Fields, in order: clone size, J gene, D gene, V gene, CDR3 protein, CDR3 DNA. The D gene is left open where the match is weak. For some rows the clone size is stated as once, few or many, or as a class when expanded; others skip it.

abundance: many; j_gene: TRBJ1-1; d_gene: -; v_gene: TRBV7-9; CDR3aa: CASSFSPINTEAFF; CDR3nt: TGTGCCAGCAGCTTTAGTCCAATAAACACTGAAGCTTTCTTT
abundance: -; j_gene: TRBJ2-1; d_gene: -; v_gene: TRBV3-1; CDR3aa: CASSTSQGRPNQFF; CDR3nt: TGTGCCAGCAGCACAAGCCAGGGACGTCCGAATCAGTTCTTC
abundance: medium-sized; j_gene: TRBJ2-7; d_gene: TRBD1; v_gene: TRBV6-1; CDR3aa: CASTWTGSEQYF; CDR3nt: TGTGCCAGCACCTGGACAGGGTCCGAGCAGTACTTC
abundance: many; j_gene: TRBJ2-5; d_gene: -; v_gene: TRBV10-3; CDR3aa: CAIRGAVQETQYF; CDR3nt: TGTGCCATCAGGGGGGCAGTCCAAGAGACCCAGTACTTC
abundance: medium-sized; j_gene: TRBJ1-6; d_gene: -; v_gene: TRBV5-1; CDR3aa: CASRGDLSSPLHF; CDR3nt: TGCGCCAGCAGGGGGGACCTGAGTTCACCCCTCCACTTT
abundance: many; j_gene: TRBJ1-5; d_gene: -; v_gene: TRBV6-1; CDR3aa: CASSDVRFYQPQHF; CDR3nt: TGTGCCAGCAGTGATGTTAGGTTCTATCAGCCCCAGCATTTT
abundance: -; j_gene: TRBJ2-5; d_gene: TRBD2; v_gene: TRBV9; CDR3aa: CASSVAGGRGQETQYF; CDR3nt: TGTGCCAGCAGCGTAGCTGGCGGGAGGGGACAAGAGACCCAGTACTTC
abundance: many; j_gene: TRBJ2-6; d_gene: TRBD2; v_gene: TRBV12-3/TRBV12-4; CDR3aa: CASTLSGGSGANVLTF; CDR3nt: TGTGCCAGCACCTTAAGCGGGGGTTCTGGGGCCAACGTCCTGACTTTC
abundance: -; j_gene: TRBJ1-2; d_gene: -; v_gene: TRBV10-3; CDR3aa: CAIGELYVYTF; CDR3nt: TGTGCCATCGGGGAATTATATGTCTACACCTTC
abundance: -; j_gene: TRBJ2-7; d_gene: TRBD1; v_gene: TRBV28; CDR3aa: CASSSPGTGGIEQYF; CDR3nt: TGTGCCAGCAGTTCTCCCGGGACAGGGGGGATCGAGCAGTACTTC
abundance: many; j_gene: TRBJ1-3; d_gene: -; v_gene: TRBV20-1; CDR3aa: CSARQGSGNTIYF; CDR3nt: TGCAGTGCTAGGCAGGGGTCTGGAAACACCATATATTTT
abundance: medium-sized; j_gene: TRBJ1-2; d_gene: TRBD1; v_gene: TRBV6-2/TRBV6-3; CDR3aa: CASSLQGVARAGGYTF; CDR3nt: TGTGCCAGCAGCCTACAGGGGGTAGCAAGAGCAGGAGGCTACACCTTC
abundance: many; j_gene: TRBJ1-2; d_gene: -; v_gene: TRBV20-1; CDR3aa: CSASSSRGGGNGYTF; CDR3nt: TGCAGTGCTAGTTCCTCCAGGGGAGGGGGGAATGGCTACACCTTC
abundance: many; j_gene: TRBJ2-1; d_gene: -; v_gene: TRBV12-3/TRBV12-4; CDR3aa: CASSFPGGRWNEQFF; CDR3nt: TGTGCCAGCAGTTTTCCGGGGGGCCGGTGGAATGAGCAGTTCTTC
abundance: many; j_gene: TRBJ1-6; d_gene: -; v_gene: TRBV2; CDR3aa: CASSSRTAGWGSPLHF; CDR3nt: TGTGCCAGCAGCTCAAGGACAGCCGGTTGGGGTTCACCCCTCCACTTT
abundance: -; j_gene: TRBJ1-5; d_gene: -; v_gene: TRBV6-1; CDR3aa: CASQDRAGNHPQHF; CDR3nt: TGTGCCAGCCAGGACAGAGCGGGCAATCATCCCCAGCATTTT
abundance: many; j_gene: TRBJ2-3; d_gene: -; v_gene: TRBV12-3/TRBV12-4; CDR3aa: CASSAGGRASTQYF; CDR3nt: TGTGCCAGCAGTGCCGGAGGACGGGCCAGTACGCAGTATTTT
abundance: many; j_gene: TRBJ2-3; d_gene: -; v_gene: TRBV11-3; CDR3aa: CASSLDPSTDTQYF; CDR3nt: TGTGCCAGCAGCTTAGACCCTAGCACAGATACGCAGTATTTT
abundance: many; j_gene: TRBJ1-1; d_gene: -; v_gene: TRBV9; CDR3aa: CASSVSGYTEAFF; CDR3nt: TGTGCCAGCAGCGTAAGTGGGTACACTGAAGCTTTCTTT
abundance: -; j_gene: TRBJ2-2; d_gene: TRBD2; v_gene: TRBV6-1; CDR3aa: CASRLATGRWTGELFF; CDR3nt: TGTGCCAGCAGACTCGCTACCGGGAGGTGGACCGGGGAGCTGTTTTTT
abundance: -; j_gene: TRBJ2-2; d_gene: -; v_gene: TRBV3-1; CDR3aa: CASSPRRGAGGELFF; CDR3nt: TGTGCCAGCAGCCCACGAAGGGGGGCTGGCGGGGAGCTGTTTTTT
abundance: -; j_gene: TRBJ1-5; d_gene: TRBD1; v_gene: TRBV6-2/TRBV6-3; CDR3aa: CASSEGAGGAQPQHF; CDR3nt: TGTGCCAGCAGTGAAGGTGCAGGGGGCGCTCAGCCCCAGCATTTT
abundance: many; j_gene: TRBJ2-3; d_gene: -; v_gene: TRBV4-1; CDR3aa: CASSQIDTQYF; CDR3nt: TGCGCCAGCAGCCAGATAGATACGCAGTATTTT
abundance: many; j_gene: TRBJ2-3; d_gene: -; v_gene: TRBV20-1; CDR3aa: CSAQGGRGSFGTDTQYF; CDR3nt: TGCAGTGCTCAAGGAGGGCGGGGAAGTTTTGGCACAGATACGCAGTATTTT
abundance: -; j_gene: TRBJ2-7; d_gene: TRBD1; v_gene: TRBV19; CDR3aa: CASSTGTGGPYEKYF; CDR3nt: TGTGCCAGTAGTACCGGAACAGGGGGGCCCTACGAGAAGTACTTC
abundance: many; j_gene: TRBJ2-3; d_gene: -; v_gene: TRBV7-2; CDR3aa: CASSLDSEDGTQYF; CDR3nt: TGTGCCAGCAGCTTAGACTCGGAAGACGGTACGCAGTATTTT
abundance: -; j_gene: TRBJ2-3; d_gene: TRBD2; v_gene: TRBV20-1; CDR3aa: CSAAKTSGTTDTQYF; CDR3nt: TGCAGTGCCGCCAAAACTAGCGGGACCACAGATACGCAGTATTTT